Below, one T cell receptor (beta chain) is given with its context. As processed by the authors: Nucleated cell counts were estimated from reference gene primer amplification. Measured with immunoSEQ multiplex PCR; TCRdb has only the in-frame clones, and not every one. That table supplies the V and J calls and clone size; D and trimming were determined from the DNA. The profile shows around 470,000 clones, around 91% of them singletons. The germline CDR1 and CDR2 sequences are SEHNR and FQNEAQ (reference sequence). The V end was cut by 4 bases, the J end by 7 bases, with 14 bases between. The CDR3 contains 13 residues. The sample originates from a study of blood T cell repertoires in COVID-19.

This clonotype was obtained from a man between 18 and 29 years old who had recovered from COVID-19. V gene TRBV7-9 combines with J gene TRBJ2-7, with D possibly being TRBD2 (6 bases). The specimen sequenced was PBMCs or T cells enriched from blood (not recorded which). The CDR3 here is CASSWDSWGEQYF. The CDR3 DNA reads TGTGCCAGCAGCTGGGACTCTTGGGGGGAGCAGTACTTC.